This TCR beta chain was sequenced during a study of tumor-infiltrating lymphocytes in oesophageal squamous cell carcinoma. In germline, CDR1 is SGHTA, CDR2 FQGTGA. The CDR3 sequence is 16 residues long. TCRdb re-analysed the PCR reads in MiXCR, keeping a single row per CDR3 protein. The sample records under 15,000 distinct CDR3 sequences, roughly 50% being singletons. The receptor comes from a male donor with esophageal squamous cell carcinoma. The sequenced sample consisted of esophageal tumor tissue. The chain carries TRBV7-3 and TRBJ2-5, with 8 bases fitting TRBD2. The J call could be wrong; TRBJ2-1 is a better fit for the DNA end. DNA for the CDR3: TGTGCCAGCAGCCGACGGGGGGGGGGTTCTCGCAATGAGCAGTTCTTC. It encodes CASSRRGGGSRNEQFF.